The rows below give T cell receptor beta chains drawn from one sample of a study of blood T cell repertoires in COVID-19. Sequencing was performed with immunoSEQ multiplex PCR; in TCRdb, only in-frame clones are kept and a portion is missing. This table holds about 200,000 clones, 70% to 90% found once. The sequenced material came from peripheral blood. The receptors shown here come from a woman aged 80 or over with acute or convalescent COVID-19. CDR3s leave out the opening cysteine and the closing phenylalanine or tryptophan. Each record gives: J gene, V gene, CDR3 protein.

TRBJ2-1	TRBV5-4	ASSSQPGQQPNEQF
TRBJ1-5	TRBV24-1	ATSDPRGGPQH
TRBJ2-2	TRBV7-2	ASSPGTGRTGELF
TRBJ1-4	TRBV28	ASRAGGVWEKLF
TRBJ2-3	TRBV11-2	ASSFGASGRGGDTQY
TRBJ2-2	TRBV9	ASSVGDRLTGELF
TRBJ2-1	TRBV6-2/TRBV6-3	ASSLPRGHYNEQF
TRBJ1-6	TRBV7-9	ASSLRGMIISPLH
TRBJ2-1	TRBV9	ASSERGGDLEQF
TRBJ1-6	TRBV15	ATSVQGGHNSPLH
TRBJ1-5	TRBV2	ASSVSLAIQPQH
TRBJ2-3	TRBV19	ASSNWGEEDTQY
TRBJ2-2	TRBV24-1	ATSATGELF
TRBJ1-1	TRBV4-2	ASSQRYVPSTGNTEAF
TRBJ1-2	TRBV19	ASSNEQGWNYGYT
TRBJ1-2	TRBV5-6	ASSLAYDGYT
TRBJ1-1	TRBV19	ASNLLGGTEAF
TRBJ2-3	TRBV19	ASSNGGLMDTQY
TRBJ2-1	TRBV6-5	ASSLADPYNEQF
TRBJ2-7	TRBV4-1	ASSQPGLEVYEQY
TRBJ2-1	TRBV24-1	ATSGSKRDEQF
TRBJ2-1	TRBV12-5	ASGLVLGTSFPNEQF
TRBJ2-7	TRBV18	ASSPTGTRSYEQY
TRBJ2-7	TRBV18	ASSPTAGRYEQY
TRBJ2-1	TRBV27	ASSLSNQLGENEQF
TRBJ1-1	TRBV3-1/TRBV3-2	ASSQVSGAEAF
TRBJ2-2	TRBV27	ASRHNTGPRNTGELF
TRBJ1-1	TRBV7-8	ASSFPVTEAF
TRBJ2-5	TRBV7-3	ASSFLAGVETQY
TRBJ1-1	TRBV9	ASSVQGANTEAF
TRBJ2-1	TRBV5-4	ASSLAGVSYNEQF
TRBJ1-6	TRBV18	ASSPERSGNSPLH
TRBJ1-4	TRBV3-1/TRBV3-2	ASSRRQPFNEKLF
TRBJ2-2	TRBV6-6	ASRRTPGAGASGTGELF
TRBJ1-5	TRBV30	AWSAERGLWQPQH
TRBJ1-1	TRBV5-7	ASRRLLGIWDWDTEAF
TRBJ2-7	TRBV6-5	ASSYSAGDPYEQY
TRBJ1-5	TRBV9	ASSLQGGQPQH
TRBJ2-3	TRBV4-3	ASSNWDTQY
TRBJ1-4	TRBV30	AWSVDRYRGEKLF
TRBJ1-5	TRBV28	ASSFRDSQGNQPQH
TRBJ2-1	TRBV19	ATRTSGTYNEQF
TRBJ2-1	TRBV5-6	ASTIFGQGIQHEQF
TRBJ2-7	TRBV27	ASIQGYHEQY
TRBJ1-5	TRBV9	ASGPQDNQPQH
TRBJ1-5	TRBV7-2	ASSLQGNQPQH
TRBJ1-1	TRBV19	ASSYQGNLNTEAF
TRBJ2-5	TRBV4-2	ASSQAGLAGEGRETQY
TRBJ2-1	TRBV30	AWSVLAGVYNEQF
TRBJ1-6	TRBV5-1	ARSDSGGHNSPLH
TRBJ1-6	TRBV19	ASSILQGASPLH
TRBJ1-5	TRBV6-6	ASSYGTGGKPQH
TRBJ2-2	TRBV7-2	ASSLGGGTGELF
TRBJ1-5	TRBV28	ASSPFWAGGVLGNQPQH
TRBJ2-1	TRBV4-2	ASSRHKRENAYNEQF